This TCR beta chain was obtained from a study of T cells in Graves' hyperthyroidism and ophthalmopathy. In the study overall: Peripheral blood was acquired at first diagnosis, ahead of any therapy whatsoever. Study results and caveats: Prediction of ophthalmopathy progression came a median roughly 6.7 months pre-onset.

Stable Graves' hyperthyroidism denoted no ophthalmopathy progression over 18 months. Lactation, pregnancy, other autoimmune disease or uncontrolled infection excluded patients. Germline values: CDR1 KGHDR, CDR2 SFDVKD. This CDR3 has 15 residues. V was trimmed by 5 bases and J by 8 bases, leaving 18 bases between them. In the case of this clonotype: Antigen specificity is unknown.

Authors of the study amplified TCR beta CDR3 regions from RNA transcripts. First-round RT-PCR with HTBI primers amplified the TCR CDR3 region. TCRdb independently ran MiXCR on the multiplex PCR reads; one entry per CDR3 protein. The sample holds hundreds of thousands of distinct CDR3 sequences, around 15% seen once. The gene calls are TRBV24-1 and TRBJ2-1; D might be TRBD1 (6 bases). The sequence was obtained from a woman between 18 and 30 years old with Graves' hyperthyroidism. Sequencing used blood. The CDR3 is CATSAQGLGVHEQFF. The CDR3 DNA is TGTGCCACCAGTGCCCAGGGGTTAGGGGTCCATGAGCAGTTCTTC.